This is a list of T cell receptor beta chains from one sample in a study of CD8+ T cells in alopecia areata. Some clones are missing from TCRdb's copy, which holds only in-frame ones; the method was immunoSEQ multiplex PCR. The sample holds around 100,000 clones, about two fifths seen once. The sample comprised CD4+ T cells sorted from blood. The origin of the receptors is a human donor with alopecia areata. The CDR3 runs from the conserved cysteine through the conserved F or W. A D gene is named only where the DNA matches it firmly. Size tells how often a clone was seen (once, few, many) or the class of an expanded clone, and some rows leave it out.

abundance | j_gene | d_gene | v_gene | CDR3aa | CDR3nt
once | TRBJ1-1 | NA | TRBV30 | CAWSVRDGGFLSNTEAFF | TGTGCCTGGAGTGTCCGGGACGGGGGTTTCCTCAGCAACACTGAAGCTTTCTTT
once | TRBJ2-1 | TRBD2 | TRBV15 | CATSRGLAGGTEQFF | TGTGCCACCAGCAGAGGACTAGCGGGAGGCACTGAGCAGTTCTTC
few | TRBJ1-5 | NA | TRBV29-1 | CSVGEAGEQPQHF | TGCAGCGTTGGGGAGGCCGGGGAACAGCCCCAGCATTTT
few | TRBJ2-7 | NA | TRBV29-1 | CSVAAGPTYEQYF | TGCAGCGTTGCCGCGGGACCTACCTACGAGCAGTACTTC
NA | TRBJ2-7 | TRBD1 | TRBV23-1 | CASMGQLRPVPKTGVRSEQYF | TGCGCCAGCATGGGTCAGCTCAGACCGGTCCCCAAGACAGGGGTTCGGAGCGAGCAGTACTTC
NA | TRBJ2-5 | TRBD2 | TRBV28 | CASSFAGAGETQYF | TGTGCCAGCAGTTTTGCGGGAGCTGGGGAGACCCAGTACTTC
few | TRBJ2-7 | NA | TRBV28 | CASYNRELYEQYF | TGTGCCAGCTACAACAGGGAACTATACGAGCAGTACTTC
NA | TRBJ1-6 | NA | TRBV30 | CAWSGTEDSPLHF | TGTGCCTGGAGTGGGACAGAGGATTCACCCCTCCACTTT
NA | TRBJ2-5 | NA | TRBV2 | CASRSGWLHQETQYF | TGTGCCAGCAGGTCGGGTTGGCTCCACCAAGAGACCCAGTACTTC
NA | TRBJ1-1 | NA | TRBV30 | CAWSATTGGTEAFF | TGTGCCTGGAGTGCAACGACAGGCGGGACTGAAGCTTTCTTT
NA | TRBJ2-1 | TRBD2 | TRBV28 | CASSLVASGAYNEQFF | TGTGCCAGCAGTTTGGTGGCTAGCGGAGCATACAATGAGCAGTTCTTC
NA | TRBJ2-5 | NA | TRBV27 | CASSLSIGGGETQYF | TGTGCCAGCAGTTTATCGATCGGGGGTGGAGAGACCCAGTACTTC
NA | TRBJ2-7 | TRBD2 | TRBV4-1 | CASSQVVQRGNEQYF | TGCGCCAGCAGCCAAGTCGTCCAGCGGGGAAACGAGCAGTACTTC
NA | TRBJ2-5 | NA | TRBV4-3 | CASSQRPGLQETQYF | TGCGCCAGCAGCCAACGTCCGGGACTCCAAGAGACCCAGTACTTC
NA | TRBJ1-1 | NA | TRBV2 | CASFAQVRAFF | TGTGCCAGCTTCGCGCAGGTGAGAGCTTTCTTT